Following are 13 T cell receptor beta chains from one sample sequenced in a study of cytomegalovirus exposure and HLA in healthy donors listed by TCRdb under 2017. Library construction relied on the immunoSEQ multiplex PCR assay. For the multiplex PCR, a mixture combining 60 forward primers for TCR Vbeta segments and 13 reverse primers for TCR Jbeta segments was used. The table was pulled from immuneACCESS by TCRdb, which kept in-frame rearrangements only. Such tables lose some clones; where checked, under half of the loss comes from unresolved V genes, and the rest has no known cause. The sample table lists about 160,000 clones, approximately 80% of them with a count of one. The ten top clones hold around 2% of the sample. The sequenced sample was PBMCs. These TCRs come from a man aged 50 to 59 in good health and CMV-seropositive.

In its sample, this clone was seen once. The V and J genes are TRBV18 and TRBJ1-4, with 10 bases identical to TRBD1. The germline gives CDR1 KGHSH, CDR2 LQKENI. The V segment lost 2 bases and the J segment 6 bases; nucleotides outside the gene matches: 3. CDR3 length equals 15 residues. CDR3 nucleotides: TGTGCCAGCTCACCAACGGGACAGGGGTATGAAAAACTGTTTTTT. It yields the protein CASSPTGQGYEKLFF. Full variable domain (outside the CDR3, taken from reference TRBV18 and TRBJ1-4): NAGVMQNPRHLVRRRGQEARLRCSPMKGHSHVYWYRQLPEEGLKFMVYLQKENIIDESGMPKERFSAEFPKEGPSILRIQQVVRGDSAAYFCASSPTGQGYEKLFFGSGTQLSVL.

In DNA, the CDR3 is TGCGCCAGCAGCTCGGGACAGCAAAACTACGAGCAGTACTTC. Its translation is CASSSGQQNYEQYF. The chain uses TRBV5-1 and TRBJ2-7; 7 bases match TRBD1. V lost 3 bases and J lost 3; bases outside the gene matches: 6. Germline V gene lookup returns CDR1 SGHRS and CDR2 YFSETQ. CDR3 size: 14 residues.

The V call is TRBV4-1, the J call TRBJ2-7; 10 nucleotides agree with TRBD2. The CDR3 is made up of 15 amino acids. CDR1 is MGHRA and CDR2 is YSYEKL in the germline V gene. The junction had 4 bases not matched to a gene; V was cut back by 2 bases and J by 3 bases. The CDR3 DNA is TGCGCCAGCAGCCAACTAGCGGGGGCCAACTACGAGCAGTACTTC. Translation: CASSQLAGANYEQYF.

V gene TRBV5-1 combines with J gene TRBJ1-1; 7 bases are shared with TRBD1. Trimming at V came to 4 bases and at J to 0 bases, leaving 9 bases not matched to a gene. CDR1 and CDR2 from the germline V gene are SGHRS and YFSETQ. The CDR3 consists of 16 residues. The CDR3 coding sequence is TGCGCCAGCAGCGGGAGGACAGGAGGCATGAACACTGAAGCTTTCTTT. It yields the protein CASSGRTGGMNTEAFF.

This chain connects TRBV5-1 to TRBJ1-1; D not certain. V lost 1 base and J 4 bases, leaving 14 bases between the germline ends. Looked up from germline, CDR1 is SGHRS and CDR2 is YFSETQ. CDR3 length: 15 amino acids. In nucleotides, the CDR3 is TGCGCCAGCAGCTTGAACGAGGGCGCGGGCACTGAAGCTTTCTTT. Protein sequence: CASSLNEGAGTEAFF. Based on the CDR3 plus reference TRBV5-1 and TRBJ1-1, the full variable domain is KAGVTQTPRYLIKTRGQQVTLSCSPISGHRSVSWYQQTPGQGLQFLFEYFSETQRNKGNFPGRFSGRQFSNSRSEMNVSTLELGDSALYLCASSLNEGAGTEAFFGQGTRLTVV.

The chain is built from TRBV28 and TRBJ1-5; D gene unclear. Germline CDR1 and CDR2: MDHEN and SYDVKM. There are 15 residues in the CDR3. V lost 7 bases, J lost 2 bases, and 15 bases lay in between. The CDR3 reads CASKSGGNGNQPQHF. The CDR3 coding sequence is TGTGCCAGCAAGTCTGGAGGGAATGGCAATCAGCCCCAGCATTTT. The full variable domain, completed using reference TRBV28 and TRBJ1-5, is DVKVTQSSRYLVKRTGEKVFLECVQDMDHENMFWYRQDPGLGLRLIYFSYDVKMKEKGDIPEGYSVSREKKERFSLILESASTNQTSMYLCASKSGGNGNQPQHFGDGTRLSIL.

Concerning this clone: Germline and junction disagree at one end, which may indicate a read error. V and J are TRBV28 and TRBJ2-7, with 9 nucleotides matching TRBD1. CDR3 length equals 13 residues. Germline V gives CDR1 MDHEN, CDR2 SYDVKM. The CDR3 protein is CTSSLTGGHEQYF. The CDR3 bases are TGTACCAGCAGCCTAACAGGGGGCCACGAGCAGTACTTC.

This clone was seen a few times. The gene calls are TRBV9 and TRBJ2-2; TRBD2 agrees at 8 bases. The germline V gene has CDR1 SGDLS and CDR2 YYNGEE. The CDR3 spans 14 residues. Trimming at V came to 4 bases and at J to 4 bases, leaving 3 bases not matched to a gene. CDR3 loop: CASSPGGATGELFF. In DNA form, the CDR3 reads TGTGCCAGCAGCCCCGGGGGGGCCACCGGGGAGCTGTTTTTT.

This rearrangement joins TRBV10-1 to TRBJ2-7, with 10 bases lining up with TRBD1. The CDR3 runs to 16 residues. The J segment lost 1 base and the V segment lost 3 bases, leaving 6 bases of the junction unmatched. CDR1 WNHNN and CDR2 SYGVQD come from the germline V gene (reference sequence). The CDR3 spells CASSEERDRGSYEQYF. The DNA of the CDR3 is TGCGCCAGCAGTGAAGAAAGGGACAGGGGATCCTACGAGCAGTACTTC.

The V call is TRBV5-4, the J call TRBJ2-1; maybe TRBD2 (6 bases). The CDR3 extends over 17 amino acids. Trimming removed 3 bases from V and 0 bases from J, with 16 bases in between. Germline loops: CDR1 SGHNT, CDR2 YYREEE (reference sequence). As DNA, the CDR3 is TGTGCCAGCAGCTCGGCCGGGACTGGGGGCTCCTACAATGAGCAGTTCTTC. Protein sequence: CASSSAGTGGSYNEQFF.

This clone is a singleton in its sample. The V call is TRBV6-5, the J call TRBJ2-3; possible D gene TRBD1, 6 bases. Looked up from germline, CDR1 is MNHEY and CDR2 is SVGAGI. V lost 4 bases and J 0 bases, leaving 11 bases between the germline ends. The CDR3 spans 15 residues. This CDR3 is CASSWTVLSTDTQYF. CDR3 nucleotide sequence: TGTGCCAGCAGTTGGACAGTACTTAGCACAGATACGCAGTATTTT.

The CDR3, as DNA: TGCGCCAGCAGAGTCGGCGGACAGAGCTCCTACGAGCAGTACTTC. Translating gives CASRVGGQSSYEQYF. The chain links TRBV5-1 to TRBJ2-7; the D gene is possibly TRBD1 (6 bases). The germline gives CDR1 SGHRS, CDR2 YFSETQ. The germline V and J ends were trimmed by 5 bases and 0 bases, with 15 bases remaining between them. The CDR3 runs 15 residues.

The chain is built from TRBV6-6 and TRBJ1-5, with D hard to call. This CDR3 region has 16 residues. With 0 bases removed from V and 7 bases from J, the gap between germline ends came to 16 bases. The V gene's germline CDR1 is MNHNY and CDR2 SVGAGI (reference sequence). The CDR3: CASSYSKFAGDQPQHF. The CDR3 DNA reads TGTGCCAGCAGTTACTCGAAGTTCGCAGGTGACCAGCCCCAGCATTTT.